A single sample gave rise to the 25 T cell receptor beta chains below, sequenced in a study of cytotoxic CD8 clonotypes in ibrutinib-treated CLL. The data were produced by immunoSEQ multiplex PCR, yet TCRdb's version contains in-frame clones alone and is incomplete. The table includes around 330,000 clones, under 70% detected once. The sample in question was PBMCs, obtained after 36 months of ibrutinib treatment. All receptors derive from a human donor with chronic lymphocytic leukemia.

CDR3 sequence reads: CSVDRGPSYFKNEQFF. The CDR3 coding sequence is TGCAGCGTTGATAGGGGACCCTCGTATTTCAAGAATGAGCAGTTCTTC. The chain has TRBV29-1 and TRBJ2-1; possibly TRBD1 or TRBD2 for D (5 bases each). The germline CDR1 and CDR2 sequences are SQVTM and ANQGSEA. Trimming stripped 3 bases from V and 7 bases from J, with 22 bases between. CDR3 length equals 16 residues.

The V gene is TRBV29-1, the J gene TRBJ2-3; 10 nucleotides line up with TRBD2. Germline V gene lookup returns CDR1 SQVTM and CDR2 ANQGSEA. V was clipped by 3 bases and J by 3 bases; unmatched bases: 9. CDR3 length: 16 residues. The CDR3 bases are TGCAGCGTTGATCGGGCTAGCGGGAGACTAACAGATACGCAGTATTTT. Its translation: CSVDRASGRLTDTQYF.

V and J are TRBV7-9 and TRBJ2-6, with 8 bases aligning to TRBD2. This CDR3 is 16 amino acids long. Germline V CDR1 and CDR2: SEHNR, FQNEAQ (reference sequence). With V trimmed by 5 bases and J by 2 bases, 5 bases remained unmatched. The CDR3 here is CASSKRGGPGANVLTF. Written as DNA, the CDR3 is TGTGCCAGCAGCAAACGGGGGGGCCCTGGGGCCAACGTCCTGACTTTC.

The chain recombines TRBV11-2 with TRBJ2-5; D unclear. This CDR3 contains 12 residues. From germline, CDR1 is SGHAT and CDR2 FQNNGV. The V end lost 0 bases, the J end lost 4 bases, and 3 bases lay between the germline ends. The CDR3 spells CASSLEVETQYF. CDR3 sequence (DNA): TGTGCCAGCAGCTTAGAAGTAGAGACCCAGTACTTC. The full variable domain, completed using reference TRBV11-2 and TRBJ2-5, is EAGVAQSPRYKIIEKRQSVAFWCNPISGHATLYWYQQILGQGPKLLIQFQNNGVVDDSQLPKDRFSAERLKGVDSTLKIQPAKLEDSAVYLCASSLEVETQYFGPGTRLLVL.

The CDR3 loop is CASSPRTVFNEKLFF. The DNA for the CDR3 is TGCGCCAGCAGCCCCAGGACCGTTTTTAATGAAAAACTGTTTTTT. The chain links TRBV4-1 to TRBJ1-4; D gene unclear. This CDR3 comprises 15 residues. CDR1 and CDR2 (germline): MGHRA, YSYEKL. The V gene lost 4 bases and the J gene lost 4 bases, with 13 bases spanning the gap.

The CDR3 DNA follows: TGTGCCACCAGCAGGTGGGGGACAGGGGGAGGAGAGCAGTACTTC. It yields the protein CATSRWGTGGGEQYF. The gene calls are TRBV15 and TRBJ2-7; 11 bases are a match to TRBD1. Germline V lookup: CDR1 LNHNV, CDR2 YYDKDF (reference sequence). V shed 3 bases and J 7 bases; nucleotides not matched to a gene: 8. The CDR3 contains 15 residues.

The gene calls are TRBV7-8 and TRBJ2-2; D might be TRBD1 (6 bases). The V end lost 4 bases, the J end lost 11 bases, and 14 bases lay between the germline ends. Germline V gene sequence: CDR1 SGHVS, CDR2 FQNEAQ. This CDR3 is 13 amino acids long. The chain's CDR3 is CASSSRDKSELFF. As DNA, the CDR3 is TGTGCCAGCAGCTCCCGGGACAAAAGCGAGCTGTTTTTT.

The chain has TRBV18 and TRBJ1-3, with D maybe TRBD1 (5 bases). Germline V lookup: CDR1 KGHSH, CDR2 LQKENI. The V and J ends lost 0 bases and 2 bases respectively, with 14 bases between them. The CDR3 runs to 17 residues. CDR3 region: CASSPPNSGLPGNTIYF. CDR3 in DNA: TGTGCCAGCTCACCACCGAATTCGGGGCTACCTGGAAACACCATATATTTT.

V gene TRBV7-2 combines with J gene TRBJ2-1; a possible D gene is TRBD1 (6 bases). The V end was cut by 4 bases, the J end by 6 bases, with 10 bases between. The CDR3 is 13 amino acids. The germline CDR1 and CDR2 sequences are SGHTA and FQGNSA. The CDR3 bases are TGTGCCAGCAGCTCTACACAGGGCAATGAGCAGTTCTTC. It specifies CASSSTQGNEQFF.

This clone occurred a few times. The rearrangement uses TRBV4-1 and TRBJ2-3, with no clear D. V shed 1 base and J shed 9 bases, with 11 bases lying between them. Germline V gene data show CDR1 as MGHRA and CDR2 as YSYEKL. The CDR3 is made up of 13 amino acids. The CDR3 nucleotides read TGCGCCAGCAGCCAAGTCCCGCTTGAGACGCAGTATTTT. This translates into CASSQVPLETQYF.

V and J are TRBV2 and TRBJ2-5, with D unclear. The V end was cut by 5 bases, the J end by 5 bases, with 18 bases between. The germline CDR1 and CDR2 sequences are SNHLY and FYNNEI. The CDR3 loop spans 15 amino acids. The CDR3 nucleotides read TGTGCCAGCAGTCCCGGCGTAGGACCGAGTGAGACCCAGTACTTC. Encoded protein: CASSPGVGPSETQYF.

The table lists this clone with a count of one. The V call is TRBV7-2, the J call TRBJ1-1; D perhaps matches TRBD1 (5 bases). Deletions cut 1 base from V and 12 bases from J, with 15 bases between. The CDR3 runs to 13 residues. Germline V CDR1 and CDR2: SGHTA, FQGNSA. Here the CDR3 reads CASSLVLVAGSFF. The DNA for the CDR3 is TGTGCCAGCAGCTTAGTTTTGGTGGCAGGGTCTTTCTTT.

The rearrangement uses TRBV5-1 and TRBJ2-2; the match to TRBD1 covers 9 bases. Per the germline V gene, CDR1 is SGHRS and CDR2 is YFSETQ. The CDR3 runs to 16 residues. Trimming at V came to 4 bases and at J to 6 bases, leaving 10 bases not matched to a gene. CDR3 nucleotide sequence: TGCGCCAGCAGCGCTACCGGGACAGGGTTTTCCGGGGAGCTGTTTTTT. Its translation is CASSATGTGFSGELFF.

The DNA of the CDR3 is TGTGCCGCAGGCGGTAGCTCGGATACGCAGTATTTT. Translation: CAAGGSSDTQYF. The chain carries TRBV7-9 and TRBJ2-3; no clear D gene. Trimming removed 11 bases at V and 6 bases at J, with 15 bases between. The CDR3 consists of 12 residues. Germline values: CDR1 SEHNR, CDR2 FQNEAQ (reference sequence).

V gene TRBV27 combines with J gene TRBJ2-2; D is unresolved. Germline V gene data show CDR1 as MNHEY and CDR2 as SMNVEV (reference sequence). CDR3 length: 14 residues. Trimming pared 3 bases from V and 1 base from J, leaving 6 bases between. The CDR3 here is CASSFRQNTGELFF. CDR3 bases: TGTGCCAGCAGTTTCCGACAGAACACCGGGGAGCTGTTTTTT.

The chain's CDR3 is CASRSRQGPSSGANVLTF. CDR3 coding DNA: TGTGCCAGCAGGTCCCGACAGGGCCCTAGCTCTGGGGCCAACGTCCTGACTTTC. This rearrangement joins TRBV27 to TRBJ2-6; TRBD1 matches at 7 bases. Germline V gene lookup returns CDR1 MNHEY and CDR2 SMNVEV (reference sequence). V shed 6 bases, J shed 0 bases, and the junction held 11 bases outside the gene matches. The CDR3 runs 18 residues.

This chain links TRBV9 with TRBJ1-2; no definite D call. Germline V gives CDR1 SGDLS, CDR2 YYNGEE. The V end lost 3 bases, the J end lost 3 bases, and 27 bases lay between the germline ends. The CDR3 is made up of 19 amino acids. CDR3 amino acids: CASSGPPARRIRYDYGYTF. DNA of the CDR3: TGTGCCAGCAGCGGGCCCCCTGCCCGACGGATCCGGTACGACTATGGCTACACCTTC.

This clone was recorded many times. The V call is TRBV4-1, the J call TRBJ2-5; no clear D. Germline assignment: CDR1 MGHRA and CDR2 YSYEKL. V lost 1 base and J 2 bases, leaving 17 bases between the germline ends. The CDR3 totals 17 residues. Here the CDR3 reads CASSQGRFRTEQETQYF. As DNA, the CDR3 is TGCGCCAGCAGCCAAGGTCGGTTCCGGACCGAACAAGAGACCCAGTACTTC.

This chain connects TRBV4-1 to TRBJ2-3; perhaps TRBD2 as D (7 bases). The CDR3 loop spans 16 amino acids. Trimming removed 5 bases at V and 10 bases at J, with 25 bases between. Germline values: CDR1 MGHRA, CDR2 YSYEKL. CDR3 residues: CASSEYSESTGRAQYF. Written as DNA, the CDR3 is TGCGCCAGCAGCGAATATAGCGAAAGTACAGGGAGGGCGCAGTATTTT.

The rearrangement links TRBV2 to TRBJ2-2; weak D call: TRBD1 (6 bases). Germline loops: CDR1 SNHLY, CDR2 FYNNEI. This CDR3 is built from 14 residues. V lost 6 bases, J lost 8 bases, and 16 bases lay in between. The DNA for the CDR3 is TGTGCCAGCAGCGTGATCAGGGGCACTGGGGAGCTGTTTTTT. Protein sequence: CASSVIRGTGELFF.

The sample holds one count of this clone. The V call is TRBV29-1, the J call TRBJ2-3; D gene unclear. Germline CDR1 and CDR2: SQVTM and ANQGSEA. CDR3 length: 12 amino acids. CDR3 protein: CSAMTLTDTQYF. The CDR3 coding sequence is TGCAGTGCTATGACGTTGACAGATACGCAGTATTTT.

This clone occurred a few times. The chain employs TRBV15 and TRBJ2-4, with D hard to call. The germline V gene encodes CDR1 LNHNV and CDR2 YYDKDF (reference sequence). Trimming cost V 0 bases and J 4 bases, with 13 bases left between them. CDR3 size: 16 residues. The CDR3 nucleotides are TGTGCCACCAGCAGAGATAAGGCCAAGGGTAAAAACATTCAGTACTTC. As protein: CATSRDKAKGKNIQYF.

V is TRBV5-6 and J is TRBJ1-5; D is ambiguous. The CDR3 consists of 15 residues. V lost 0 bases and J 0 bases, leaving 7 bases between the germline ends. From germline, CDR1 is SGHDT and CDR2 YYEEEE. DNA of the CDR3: TGTGCCAGCAGCTTGGGTGCGCATAGCAATCAGCCCCAGCATTTT. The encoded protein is CASSLGAHSNQPQHF. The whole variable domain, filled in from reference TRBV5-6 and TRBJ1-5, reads DAGVTQSPTHLIKTRGQQVTLRCSPKSGHDTVSWYQQALGQGPQFIFQYYEEEERQRGNFPDRFSGHQFPNYSSELNVNALLLGDSALYLCASSLGAHSNQPQHFGDGTRLSIL.

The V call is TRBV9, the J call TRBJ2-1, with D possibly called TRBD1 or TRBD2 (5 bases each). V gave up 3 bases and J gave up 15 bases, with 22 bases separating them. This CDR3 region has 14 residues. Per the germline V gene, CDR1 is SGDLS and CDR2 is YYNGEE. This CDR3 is CASSASTPGALRFF. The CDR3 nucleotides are TGTGCCAGCAGCGCATCAACCCCCGGGGCTCTGAGGTTCTTC.

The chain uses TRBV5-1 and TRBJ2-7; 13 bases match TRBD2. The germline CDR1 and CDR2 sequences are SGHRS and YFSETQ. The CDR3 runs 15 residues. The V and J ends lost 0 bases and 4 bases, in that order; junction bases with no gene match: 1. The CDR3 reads CASSLGGLAGYEQYF. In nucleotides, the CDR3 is TGCGCCAGCAGCTTGGGGGGACTAGCGGGGTACGAGCAGTACTTC.